The 2 T cell receptor beta chains reported below all come from one sample, sequenced in a study of cytomegalovirus exposure and HLA in healthy donors. Primers for the PCR totalled 60 Vbeta and 13 Jbeta. Method: immunoSEQ multiplex PCR; TCRdb's copy keeps in-frame clones and lacks some. This table has about 200,000 clones, about 80% appearing once. The sequenced sample was PBMCs. The receptors derive from a woman aged 25 to 39 in good health and CMV-seronegative.

The chain employs TRBV10-2 and TRBJ1-3, with D tentatively TRBD1 (6 bases). Between the trimmed V and J ends, which lost 8 bases and 2 bases, there was a span of 19 bases. CDR1 is WSHSY, CDR2 SAAADI, per germline. The CDR3 is 16 amino acids. In DNA, the CDR3 is TGCGCCAGCGGCGAAAACAGGGAAGTTCCTGGAAACACCATATATTTT. Amino acids: CASGENREVPGNTIYF.

This clone has a handful of counts. The CDR3 loop is CASSQDLGSGQEGQYF. The DNA of the CDR3 is TGTGCCAGCAGCCAGGATCTCGGGAGCGGCCAAGAAGGGCAGTATTTT. The V and J genes are TRBV4-2 and TRBJ2-3; D is possibly TRBD2 (6 bases). Germline CDR1 reads LGHNA; CDR2 reads YNFKEQ. The CDR3 sequence is 16 residues long. The germline V and J ends were trimmed by 3 bases and 11 bases, with 24 bases remaining between them.